This T cell receptor (beta chain) was identified during a study of T cell responses to AZD1222 COVID-19 vaccine. Libraries were prepared by immunoSEQ multiplex PCR; TCRdb keeps only in-frame clonotypes and omits some of them. Of about 120,000 clones listed, 87% were seen once; the top ten hold 12%. The study, taken as a whole, reports: Clonal diversity was possibly underestimated; the donors were predominantly white British and more often female.

Of note for this clone: What it recognizes is unknown.

V shed 6 bases and J 0 bases; nucleotides not matched to a gene: 4. From germline, CDR1 is SNHLY and CDR2 FYNNEI. There are 14 residues in the CDR3. V and J are TRBV2 and TRBJ1-1; 7 bases match TRBD1. The source is an adult in good health. The sample was peripheral blood, taken on day 0 of AZD1222 vaccination. CDR3 nucleotide sequence: TGTGCCAGCAGACCACAGGGGTTGAACACTGAAGCTTTCTTT. It specifies CASRPQGLNTEAFF.